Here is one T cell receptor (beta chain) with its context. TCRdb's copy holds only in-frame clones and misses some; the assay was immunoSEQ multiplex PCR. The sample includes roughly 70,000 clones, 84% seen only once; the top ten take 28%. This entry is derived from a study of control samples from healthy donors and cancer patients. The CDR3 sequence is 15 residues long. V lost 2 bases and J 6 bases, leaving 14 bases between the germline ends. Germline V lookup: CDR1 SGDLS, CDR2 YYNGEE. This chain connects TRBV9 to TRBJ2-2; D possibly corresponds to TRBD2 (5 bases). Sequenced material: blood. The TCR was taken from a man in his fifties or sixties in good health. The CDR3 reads CASSVRTGPSGELFF. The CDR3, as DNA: TGTGCCAGCAGCGTCAGGACTGGCCCCTCCGGGGAGCTGTTTTTT.